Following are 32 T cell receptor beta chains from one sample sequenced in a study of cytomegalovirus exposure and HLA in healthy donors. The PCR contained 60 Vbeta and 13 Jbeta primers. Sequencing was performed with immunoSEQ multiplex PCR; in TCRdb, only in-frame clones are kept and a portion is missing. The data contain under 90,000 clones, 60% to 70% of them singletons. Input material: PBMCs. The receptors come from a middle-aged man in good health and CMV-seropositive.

CDR3: CASSYAGRPNNQPQHF. The CDR3 bases are TGTGCCAGCAGTTACGCGGGACGGCCAAACAATCAGCCCCAGCATTTT. The chain combines TRBV6-6 with TRBJ1-5; weak D call: TRBD1 (5 bases). Germline V lookup: CDR1 MNHNY, CDR2 SVGAGI (reference sequence). Trimming stripped 2 bases from V and 3 bases from J, with 14 bases between. The length of the CDR3 is 16 residues.

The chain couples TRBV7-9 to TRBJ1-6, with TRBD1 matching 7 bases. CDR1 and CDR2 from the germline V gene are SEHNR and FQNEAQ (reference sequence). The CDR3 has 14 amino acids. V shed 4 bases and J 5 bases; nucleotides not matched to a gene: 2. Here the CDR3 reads CASSWGTDNSPLHF. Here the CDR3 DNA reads TGTGCCAGCAGCTGGGGGACAGATAATTCACCCCTCCACTTT. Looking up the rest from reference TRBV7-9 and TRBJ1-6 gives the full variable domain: DTGVSQNPRHKITKRGQNVTFRCDPISEHNRLYWYRQTLGQGPEFLTYFQNEAQLEKSRLLSDRFSAERPKGSFSTLEIQRTEQGDSAMYLCASSWGTDNSPLHFGNGTRLTVT.

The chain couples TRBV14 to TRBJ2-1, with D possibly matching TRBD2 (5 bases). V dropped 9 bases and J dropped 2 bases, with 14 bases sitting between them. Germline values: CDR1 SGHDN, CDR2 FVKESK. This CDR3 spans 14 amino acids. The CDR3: CASSELGTYNEQFF. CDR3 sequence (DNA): TGTGCCAGTTCGGAACTAGGGACCTACAATGAGCAGTTCTTC.

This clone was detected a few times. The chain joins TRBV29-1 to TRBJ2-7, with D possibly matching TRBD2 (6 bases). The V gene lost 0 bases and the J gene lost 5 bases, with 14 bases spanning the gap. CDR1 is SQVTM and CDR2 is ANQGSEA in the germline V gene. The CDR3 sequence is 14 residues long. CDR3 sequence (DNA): TGCAGCGTTGAAGACTCCGGGAGAGGTGACGAGCAGTACTTC. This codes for CSVEDSGRGDEQYF.

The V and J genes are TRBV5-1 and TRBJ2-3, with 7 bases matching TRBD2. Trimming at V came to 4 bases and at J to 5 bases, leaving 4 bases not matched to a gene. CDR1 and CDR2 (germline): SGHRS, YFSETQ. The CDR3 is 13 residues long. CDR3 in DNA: TGCGCCAGCAGCGGGGAGGGAATAGATACGCAGTATTTT. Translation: CASSGEGIDTQYF.

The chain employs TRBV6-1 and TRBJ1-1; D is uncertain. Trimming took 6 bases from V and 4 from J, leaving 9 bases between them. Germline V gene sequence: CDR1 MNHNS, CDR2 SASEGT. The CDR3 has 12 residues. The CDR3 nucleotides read TGTGCCAGCAGCGAGACAAGCACTGAAGCTTTCTTT. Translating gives CASSETSTEAFF.

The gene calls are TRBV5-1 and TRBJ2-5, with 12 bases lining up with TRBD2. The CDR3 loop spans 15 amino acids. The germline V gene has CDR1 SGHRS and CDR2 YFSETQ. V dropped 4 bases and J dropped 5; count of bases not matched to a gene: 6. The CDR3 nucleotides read TGCGCCAGCAGCCTTGGACTAGCGGGGCCCGAGACCCAGTACTTC. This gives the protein CASSLGLAGPETQYF.

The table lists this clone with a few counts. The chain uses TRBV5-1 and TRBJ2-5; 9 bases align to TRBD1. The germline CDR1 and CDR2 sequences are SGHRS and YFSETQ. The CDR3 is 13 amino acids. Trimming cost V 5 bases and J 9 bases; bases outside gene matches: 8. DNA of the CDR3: TGCGCCAGCAGTCCCGGGACAGGGAATCCCCAGTACTTC. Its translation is CASSPGTGNPQYF. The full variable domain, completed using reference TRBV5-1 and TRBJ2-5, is KAGVTQTPRYLIKTRGQQVTLSCSPISGHRSVSWYQQTPGQGLQFLFEYFSETQRNKGNFPGRFSGRQFSNSRSEMNVSTLELGDSALYLCASSPGTGNPQYFGPGTRLLVL.

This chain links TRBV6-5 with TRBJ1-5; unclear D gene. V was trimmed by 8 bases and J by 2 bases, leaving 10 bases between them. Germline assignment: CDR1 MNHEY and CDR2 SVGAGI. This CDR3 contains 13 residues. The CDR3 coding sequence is TGTGCCAGCCAGGCCCAGGGCAATCAGCCCCAGCATTTT. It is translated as CASQAQGNQPQHF.

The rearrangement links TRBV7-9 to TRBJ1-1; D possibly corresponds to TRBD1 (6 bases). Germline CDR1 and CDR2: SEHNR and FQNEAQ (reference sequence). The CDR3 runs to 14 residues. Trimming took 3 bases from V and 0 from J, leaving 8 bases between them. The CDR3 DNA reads TGTGCCAGCAGCTTTACAGGGATGAACACTGAAGCTTTCTTT. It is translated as CASSFTGMNTEAFF.

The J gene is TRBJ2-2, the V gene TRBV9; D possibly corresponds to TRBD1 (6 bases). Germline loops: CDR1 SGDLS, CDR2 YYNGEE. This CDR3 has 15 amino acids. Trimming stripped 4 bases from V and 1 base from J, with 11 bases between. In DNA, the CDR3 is TGTGCCAGCAGCCCCCACAGGGTGAACACCGGGGAGCTGTTTTTT. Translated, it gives CASSPHRVNTGELFF.

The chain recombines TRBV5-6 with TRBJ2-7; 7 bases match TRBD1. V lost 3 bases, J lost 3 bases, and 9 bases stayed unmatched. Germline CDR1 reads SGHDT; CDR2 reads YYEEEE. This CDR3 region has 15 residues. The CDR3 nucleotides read TGTGCCAGCAGCTCCCTAGGGACAGCTAGCTACGAGCAGTACTTC. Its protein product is CASSSLGTASYEQYF.

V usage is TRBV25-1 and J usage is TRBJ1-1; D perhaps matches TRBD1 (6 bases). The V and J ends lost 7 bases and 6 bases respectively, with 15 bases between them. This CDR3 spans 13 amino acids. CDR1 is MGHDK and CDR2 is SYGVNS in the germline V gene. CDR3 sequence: CASTEPGQAEAFF. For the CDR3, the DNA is TGTGCCAGCACCGAGCCGGGACAAGCTGAAGCTTTCTTT.

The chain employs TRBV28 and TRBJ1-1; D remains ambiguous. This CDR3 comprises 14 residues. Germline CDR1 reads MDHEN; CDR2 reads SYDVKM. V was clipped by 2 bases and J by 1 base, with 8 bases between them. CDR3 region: CASSLSPSNTEAFF. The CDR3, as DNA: TGTGCCAGCAGTTTAAGCCCCTCGAACACTGAAGCTTTCTTT.

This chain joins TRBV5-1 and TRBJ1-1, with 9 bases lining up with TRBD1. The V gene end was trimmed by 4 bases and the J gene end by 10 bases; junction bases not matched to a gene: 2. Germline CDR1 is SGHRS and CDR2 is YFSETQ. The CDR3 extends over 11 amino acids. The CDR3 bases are TGCGCCAGCAGCAAGGACAGGGGAGCTTTCTTT. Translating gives CASSKDRGAFF.

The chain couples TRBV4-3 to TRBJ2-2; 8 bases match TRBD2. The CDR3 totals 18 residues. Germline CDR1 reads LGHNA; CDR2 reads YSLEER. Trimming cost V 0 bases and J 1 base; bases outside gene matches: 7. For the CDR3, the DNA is TGCGCCAGCAGCCAAGATTGGGGACTAGGTGGGAACACCGGGGAGCTGTTTTTT. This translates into CASSQDWGLGGNTGELFF.

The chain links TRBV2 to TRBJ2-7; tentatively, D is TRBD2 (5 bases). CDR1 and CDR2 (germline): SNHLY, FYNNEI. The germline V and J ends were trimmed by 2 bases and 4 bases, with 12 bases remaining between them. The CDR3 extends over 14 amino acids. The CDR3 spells CASSEIRTLYEQYF. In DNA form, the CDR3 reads TGTGCCAGCAGTGAAATTCGGACTCTATACGAGCAGTACTTC.

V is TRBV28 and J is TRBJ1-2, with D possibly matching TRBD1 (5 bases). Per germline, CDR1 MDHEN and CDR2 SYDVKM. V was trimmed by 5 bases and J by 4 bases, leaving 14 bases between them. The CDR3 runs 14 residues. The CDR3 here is CASSPGTDSYGYTF. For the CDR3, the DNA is TGTGCCAGCAGTCCGGGGACTGATAGCTATGGCTACACCTTC.

The CDR3 bases are TGTGCCAGCAGCTTTCGGGTTGCGAGAACCTACGAGCAGTACTTC. It encodes CASSFRVARTYEQYF. The chain joins TRBV5-4 to TRBJ2-7; D ambiguous. Trimming shortened V by 2 bases and J by 2 bases, and 14 bases separated the two germline ends. CDR1 SGHNT and CDR2 YYREEE come from the germline V gene (reference sequence). This CDR3 spans 15 amino acids.

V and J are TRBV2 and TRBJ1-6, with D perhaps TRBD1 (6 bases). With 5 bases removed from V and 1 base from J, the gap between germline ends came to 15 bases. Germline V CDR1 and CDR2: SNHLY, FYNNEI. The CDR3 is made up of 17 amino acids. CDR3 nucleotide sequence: TGTGCCAGCAGTATAATCCCAACAGGGTCCTATAATTCACCCCTCCACTTT. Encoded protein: CASSIIPTGSYNSPLHF.

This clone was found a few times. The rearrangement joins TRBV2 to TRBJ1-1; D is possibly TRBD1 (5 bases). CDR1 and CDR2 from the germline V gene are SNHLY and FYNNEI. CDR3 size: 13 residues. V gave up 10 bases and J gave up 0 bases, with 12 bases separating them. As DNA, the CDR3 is TGTGCCACGCGTGCAGGGATGAACACTGAAGCTTTCTTT. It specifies CATRAGMNTEAFF. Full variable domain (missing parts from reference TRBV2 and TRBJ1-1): EPEVTQTPSHQVTQMGQEVILRCVPISNHLYFYWYRQILGQKVEFLVSFYNNEISEKSEIFDDQFSVERPDGSNFTLKIRSTKLEDSAMYFCATRAGMNTEAFFGQGTRLTVV.

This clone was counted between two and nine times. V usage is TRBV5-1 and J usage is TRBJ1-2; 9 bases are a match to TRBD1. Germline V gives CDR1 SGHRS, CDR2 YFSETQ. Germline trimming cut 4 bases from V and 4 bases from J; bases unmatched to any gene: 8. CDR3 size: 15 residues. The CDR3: CASSPGQGPTYGYTF. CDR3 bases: TGCGCCAGCAGCCCGGGACAGGGCCCCACCTATGGCTACACCTTC.

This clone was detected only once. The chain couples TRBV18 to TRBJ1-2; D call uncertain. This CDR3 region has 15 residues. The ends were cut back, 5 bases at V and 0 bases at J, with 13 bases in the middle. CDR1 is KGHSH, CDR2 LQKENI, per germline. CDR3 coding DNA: TGTGCCAGCTCATACCTCCAAACTTCTAACTATGGCTACACCTTC. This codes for CASSYLQTSNYGYTF.

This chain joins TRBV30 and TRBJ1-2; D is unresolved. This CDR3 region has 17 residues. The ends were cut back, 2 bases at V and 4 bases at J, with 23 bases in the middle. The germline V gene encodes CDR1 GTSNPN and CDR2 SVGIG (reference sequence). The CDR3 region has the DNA TGTGCCTGGAGTCCCCTGGGAGGAGGGAATTTGGGCTATGGCTACACCTTC. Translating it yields CAWSPLGGGNLGYGYTF.

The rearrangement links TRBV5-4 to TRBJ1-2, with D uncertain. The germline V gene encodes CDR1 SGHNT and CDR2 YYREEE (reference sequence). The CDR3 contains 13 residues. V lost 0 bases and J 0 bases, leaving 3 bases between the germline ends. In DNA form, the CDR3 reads TGTGCCAGCAGCTTGGACTCTAACTATGGCTACACCTTC. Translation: CASSLDSNYGYTF.

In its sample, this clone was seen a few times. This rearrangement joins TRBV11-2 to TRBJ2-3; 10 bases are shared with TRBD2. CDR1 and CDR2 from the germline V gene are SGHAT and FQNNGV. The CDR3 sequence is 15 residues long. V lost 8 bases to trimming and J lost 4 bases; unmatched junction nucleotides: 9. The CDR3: CASERGGRGADTQYF. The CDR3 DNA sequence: TGTGCCAGCGAGCGGGGGGGCCGAGGAGCAGATACGCAGTATTTT.

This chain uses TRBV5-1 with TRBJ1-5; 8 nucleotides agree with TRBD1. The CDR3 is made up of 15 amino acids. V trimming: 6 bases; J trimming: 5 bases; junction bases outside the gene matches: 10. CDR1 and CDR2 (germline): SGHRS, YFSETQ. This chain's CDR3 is CASKAGGDFDQPQHF. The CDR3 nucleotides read TGCGCCAGCAAGGCAGGGGGCGATTTTGATCAGCCCCAGCATTTT.

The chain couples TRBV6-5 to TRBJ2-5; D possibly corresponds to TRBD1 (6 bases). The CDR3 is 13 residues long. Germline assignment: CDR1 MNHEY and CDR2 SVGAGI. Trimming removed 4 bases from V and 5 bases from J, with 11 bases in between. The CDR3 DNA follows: TGTGCCAGCAGTTCTCAGGGGTTCGAGACCCAGTACTTC. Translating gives CASSSQGFETQYF.

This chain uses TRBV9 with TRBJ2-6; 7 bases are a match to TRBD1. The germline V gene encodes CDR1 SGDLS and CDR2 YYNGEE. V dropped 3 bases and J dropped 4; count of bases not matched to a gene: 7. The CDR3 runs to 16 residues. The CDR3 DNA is TGTGCCAGCAGCGCTACGACAGGGATGGGGGCCAACGTCCTGACTTTC. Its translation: CASSATTGMGANVLTF.

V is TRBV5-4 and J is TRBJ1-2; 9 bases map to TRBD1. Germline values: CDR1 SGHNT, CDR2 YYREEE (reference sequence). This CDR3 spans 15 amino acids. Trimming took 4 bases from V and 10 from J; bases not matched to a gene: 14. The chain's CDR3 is CASSPHSGQGVHYTF. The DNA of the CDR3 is TGTGCCAGCAGCCCCCATTCGGGACAGGGTGTTCACTACACCTTC.

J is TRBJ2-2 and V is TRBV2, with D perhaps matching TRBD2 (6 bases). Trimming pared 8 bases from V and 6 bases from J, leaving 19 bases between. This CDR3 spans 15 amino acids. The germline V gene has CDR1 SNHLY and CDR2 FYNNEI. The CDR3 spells CASSLGRTGAGELFF. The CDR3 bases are TGTGCCAGCTCGCTCGGGAGAACGGGGGCCGGGGAGCTGTTTTTT.

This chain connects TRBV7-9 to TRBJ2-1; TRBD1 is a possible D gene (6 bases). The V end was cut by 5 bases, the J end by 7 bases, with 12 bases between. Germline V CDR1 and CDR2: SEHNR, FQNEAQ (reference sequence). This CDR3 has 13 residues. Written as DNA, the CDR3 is TGTGCCAGCAGCCCTCAGGGGACGAATGAGCAGTTCTTC. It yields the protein CASSPQGTNEQFF. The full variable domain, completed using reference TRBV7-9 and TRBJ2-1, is DTGVSQNPRHKITKRGQNVTFRCDPISEHNRLYWYRQTLGQGPEFLTYFQNEAQLEKSRLLSDRFSAERPKGSFSTLEIQRTEQGDSAMYLCASSPQGTNEQFFGPGTRLTVL.